The 27 T cell receptor beta chains below come from one sample, sequenced in a study of blood T cells in healthy people across ages. The second PCR ran roughly 6 to 11 cycles with a sample-barcoded 5' primer and J-beta primers. TCRdb reprocessed the 5' RACE reads via MiXCR and lists one record per CDR3 protein. In the table there are fewer than 750,000 distinct CDR3 sequences, around 50% of which are singletons. The sample consisted of blood. Receptor source: a woman aged 80 or over in good health.

This clonotype was detected many times. The V gene is TRBV6-1, the J gene TRBJ1-2; perhaps TRBD1 as D (5 bases). The CDR3 contains 13 residues. Germline loops: CDR1 MNHNS, CDR2 SASEGT. With 0 bases removed from V and 9 bases from J, the gap between germline ends came to 11 bases. The chain's CDR3 is CASSEAWGESYTF. CDR3 nucleotide sequence: TGTGCCAGCAGTGAAGCATGGGGCGAAAGCTACACCTTC.

The rearrangement joins TRBV27 to TRBJ2-5, with D possibly matching TRBD2 (6 bases). The DNA end favors TRBJ2-7, so the J call may be wrong. Looked up from germline, CDR1 is MNHEY and CDR2 is SMNVEV (reference sequence). This CDR3 region has 15 residues. This chain's CDR3 is CASSLGGRLTYEQYF. For the CDR3, the DNA is TGTGCCAGCAGTTTGGGGGGTAGACTTACGTACGAGCAGTACTTC.

On this clonotype: A clone one base away is much larger, so this may be a read error. The rearrangement joins TRBV18 to TRBJ2-7; no reliable D call. Germline values: CDR1 KGHSH, CDR2 LQKENI. The CDR3 totals 15 residues. CDR3 nucleotide sequence: TGTGCCAGCCCACCACCTGCGCGAAGCTCCTACGAGCAGTACTTC. Translation gives CASPPPARSSYEQYF.

This clonotype was counted ten times or more. The rearrangement joins TRBV7-3 to TRBJ1-1; D might be TRBD1 (5 bases). V was trimmed by 5 bases and J by 3 bases, leaving 10 bases between them. The CDR3 has 13 amino acids. Germline V gene lookup returns CDR1 SGHTA and CDR2 FQGTGA. The CDR3: CASSVREYTEAFF. The CDR3 DNA reads TGTGCCAGCAGCGTCAGGGAGTACACTGAAGCTTTCTTT.

The rearrangement links TRBV9 to TRBJ2-5, with D unclear. CDR1 SGDLS and CDR2 YYNGEE come from the germline V gene. The V end lost 0 bases, the J end lost 1 base, and 7 bases lay between the germline ends. The CDR3 is 14 residues long. CDR3 sequence: CASSVASTQETQYF. Here the CDR3 DNA reads TGTGCCAGCAGCGTAGCGTCTACCCAAGAGACCCAGTACTTC. The entire variable domain, with the rest obtained from reference TRBV9 and TRBJ2-5, is as follows: DSGVTQTPKHLITATGQRVTLRCSPRSGDLSVYWYQQSLDQGLQFLIQYYNGEERAKGNILERFSAQQFPDLHSELNLSSLELGDSALYFCASSVASTQETQYFGPGTRLLVL.

This chain connects TRBV6-2 or TRBV6-3 to TRBJ2-7, with D tentatively TRBD1 (6 bases). Germline V gene lookup returns CDR1 MNHEY and CDR2 SVGEGT. The CDR3 spans 15 residues. V lost 5 bases and J 2 bases, leaving 16 bases between the germline ends. CDR3 in amino acids: CASSTGGTPTYEQYF. Written as DNA, the CDR3 is TGTGCCAGCAGTACCGGTGGGACACCGACCTACGAGCAGTACTTC.

The rearrangement links TRBV20-1 to TRBJ1-2, with D unclear. Trimming removed 6 bases from V and 2 bases from J, with 16 bases in between. CDR1 and CDR2 (germline): DFQATT, SNEGSKA (reference sequence). The CDR3 is 14 residues long. DNA of the CDR3: TGCAGTGCCCACCTCGGGAATAGGAACTATGGCTACACCTTC. It is translated as CSAHLGNRNYGYTF.

This clonotype was detected ten times or more. The genes are TRBV4-1 and TRBJ2-1, with 11 bases matching TRBD2. Germline CDR1 is MGHRA and CDR2 is YSYEKL. Losses at the gene ends were 6 bases for V and 5 bases for J; bases not matched to a gene: 6. CDR3 length: 15 residues. The CDR3 sequence is CASRLGTSGNNEQFF. The CDR3 nucleotides are TGCGCCAGCAGGCTCGGGACTAGCGGTAACAATGAGCAGTTCTTC.

This clonotype came up many times. This chain links TRBV3-1 with TRBJ2-3; 9 bases line up with TRBD2. Trimming cost V 1 base and J 3 bases; bases outside gene matches: 8. Germline assignment: CDR1 LGHDT and CDR2 YNNKEL (reference sequence). This CDR3 is built from 17 residues. CDR3 loop: CASSQGRSGGKTDTQYF. The CDR3 coding sequence is TGTGCCAGCAGCCAAGGCCGAAGCGGGGGGAAAACAGATACGCAGTATTTT.

This chain joins TRBV5-1 and TRBJ2-5; D could derive from TRBD1 or TRBD2 (5 bases each). The CDR3 totals 14 residues. Germline assignment: CDR1 SGHRS and CDR2 YFSETQ. Trimming took 6 bases from V and 11 from J, leaving 23 bases between them. The CDR3 region has the DNA TGCGCCAGCACCCGAGGGGAACTTGAAAATGAGCAGTACTTC. Its protein product is CASTRGELENEQYF. The variable domain in full, with the rest retrieved from reference TRBV5-1 and TRBJ2-5, is KAGVTQTPRYLIKTRGQQVTLSCSPISGHRSVSWYQQTPGQGLQFLFEYFSETQRNKGNFPGRFSGRQFSNSRSEMNVSTLELGDSALYLCASTRGELENEQYFGPGTRLLVL.

This rearrangement joins TRBV15 to TRBJ2-7; no clear D gene. Germline V CDR1 and CDR2: LNHNV, YYDKDF (reference sequence). V was clipped by 0 bases and J by 1 base, with 7 bases between them. This CDR3 has 14 residues. This chain's CDR3 is CATSRDRNSYEQYF. For the CDR3, the DNA is TGTGCCACCAGCAGAGATCGAAATTCCTACGAGCAGTACTTC.

Concerning this clonotype: A much bigger clone sits one base away, suggesting this may be a read error. J is TRBJ2-7 and V is TRBV5-1; D unresolved. This CDR3 is built from 13 residues. The germline gives CDR1 SGHRS, CDR2 YFSETQ. Trimming left V 1 base short and J 7 bases short, with 12 bases between. The CDR3 DNA reads as TGCGCCAGCAGCTTGCCTGACGACAATGAGCAGTACTTC. Its protein is CASSLPDDNEQYF.

V gene TRBV29-1 combines with J gene TRBJ1-1, with 7 bases lining up with TRBD1. CDR3 length equals 15 residues. CDR1 is SQVTM and CDR2 is ANQGSEA in the germline V gene. The V and J ends lost 6 bases and 1 base, in that order; junction bases with no gene match: 11. In DNA form, the CDR3 reads TGCAGCGTCGCAGGATTGGGACAGAAGAACACTGAAGCTTTCTTT. Translating gives CSVAGLGQKNTEAFF.

This clonotype appeared many times. V usage is TRBV27 and J usage is TRBJ1-4; TRBD1 agrees at 8 bases. Per germline, CDR1 MNHEY and CDR2 SMNVEV (reference sequence). The CDR3 is 14 residues long. V lost 8 bases and J lost 5; bases outside the gene matches: 7. The CDR3 sequence: CASGPWTGNEKLFF. The CDR3 DNA reads as TGTGCCAGCGGTCCCTGGACAGGGAATGAAAAACTGTTTTTT.

This clonotype showed up many times. The genes are TRBV3-1 and TRBJ2-7; 14 bases fit TRBD2. The CDR3 loop spans 17 amino acids. Germline V lookup: CDR1 LGHDT, CDR2 YNNKEL (reference sequence). V was pared by 3 bases and J by 7 bases, with 11 bases of the junction left unmatched. The CDR3 nucleotides read TGTGCCAGCAGCCAGTGGACTAGCGGGAGGACTAGTTTTGAGCAGTACTTC. Its protein is CASSQWTSGRTSFEQYF.

This clonotype was picked up many times. The CDR3 loop is CASSFFRHRTTSTDTQYF. As DNA, the CDR3 is TGTGCCAGCAGTTTCTTCCGTCACAGAACCACTAGCACAGATACGCAGTATTTT. This chain uses TRBV9 with TRBJ2-3; D not certain. Trimming removed 5 bases from V and 0 bases from J, with 22 bases in between. Germline V gene sequence: CDR1 SGDLS, CDR2 YYNGEE. CDR3 length: 18 residues.

Details on this clonotype: With a much larger clone just one base away, this may be a read error. The chain carries TRBV20-1 and TRBJ2-5; D gene uncertain. Germline V gene lookup returns CDR1 DFQATT and CDR2 SNEGSKA (reference sequence). CDR3 size: 14 residues. V lost 2 bases, J lost 11 bases, and 21 bases lay in between. In nucleotides, the CDR3 is TGCAGTGCTAGATCGCCCACCCCGTACAATGAGCAGTACTTC. Residues: CSARSPTPYNEQYF.

This clonotype showed up many times. The chain recombines TRBV10-1 with TRBJ2-7, with 10 bases lining up with TRBD2. V dropped 8 bases and J dropped 5; count of bases not matched to a gene: 12. Germline V lookup: CDR1 WNHNN, CDR2 SYGVQD (reference sequence). The CDR3 runs to 15 residues. DNA for the CDR3: TGCGCCAGCTCGATCAGAGCGGGAGGGACCAACGAGCAGTACTTC. Its translation is CASSIRAGGTNEQYF.

Here the CDR3 DNA reads TGCAGCGTTGAAGGCGCGGGACAGGGAGAGACCCAGTACTTC. This translates into CSVEGAGQGETQYF. This chain joins TRBV29-1 and TRBJ2-5, with 9 nucleotides matching TRBD1. After removal of 1 base from V and 4 bases from J, the junction contained 4 bases not matched to a gene. This CDR3 has 14 amino acids. CDR1 and CDR2 (germline): SQVTM, ANQGSEA.

This clonotype has a handful of counts. CDR3 loop: CASGLGPNRIPYEQYF. Written as DNA, the CDR3 is TGTGCTAGTGGTTTGGGACCGAACAGGATCCCCTACGAGCAGTACTTC. The J gene is TRBJ2-7, the V gene TRBV12-5, with a weak D call TRBD1 (5 bases). CDR3 length: 16 amino acids. Germline CDR1 reads LGHNT; CDR2 reads FRNRAP. The V gene lost 1 base and the J gene lost 2 bases, with 15 bases spanning the gap.

This clonotype was counted many times. The chain recombines TRBV20-1 with TRBJ2-7; 7 positions match TRBD1. Germline CDR1 DFQATT, CDR2 SNEGSKA (reference sequence). The CDR3 has 15 residues. V was clipped by 6 bases and J by 2 bases; unmatched bases: 13. CDR3 amino acids: CSAPVGQAGAYEQYF. CDR3 coding DNA: TGCAGTGCACCCGTCGGACAGGCTGGGGCCTACGAGCAGTACTTC.

The CDR3 DNA reads as TGCGCCAGCAGCCAAGATTTTCATGGCTACACCTTC. Translating gives CASSQDFHGYTF. The chain couples TRBV4-1 to TRBJ1-2, with no clear D. V lost 0 bases and J lost 6, with 5 bases in between. This CDR3 has 12 amino acids. Germline V lookup: CDR1 MGHRA, CDR2 YSYEKL.

This chain joins TRBV4-2 and TRBJ2-5; D might be TRBD1 (6 bases). The CDR3 covers 15 residues. The V end was cut by 4 bases, the J end by 2 bases, with 14 bases between. Germline CDR1 and CDR2: LGHNA and YNFKEQ. The CDR3 here is CASSPSGQGQETQYF. The CDR3 nucleotides read TGTGCCAGCAGCCCAAGTGGTCAGGGGCAAGAGACCCAGTACTTC.

This clonotype has only a few counts. The genes are TRBV27 and TRBJ2-3; 10 positions agree with TRBD1. This CDR3 region has 16 residues. Germline lookup yields CDR1 MNHEY and CDR2 SMNVEV (reference sequence). Trimming cost V 4 bases and J 4 bases; bases outside gene matches: 8. The CDR3 bases are TGTGCCAGCAGTTCCCGGGACAGGGGAAGAGCAGATACGCAGTATTTT. Protein product: CASSSRDRGRADTQYF.

As to this clonotype: A single base separates this from a much larger clone, so it may be a read error. This chain joins TRBV4-2 and TRBJ2-7; TRBD2 matches 9 bases. V dropped 5 bases and J dropped 6; count of bases not matched to a gene: 11. The CDR3 sequence is 15 residues long. Germline loops: CDR1 LGHNA, CDR2 YNFKEQ. DNA of the CDR3: TGTGCCAGCAGCATTCAGACTAGCGGTGCCTCCGAGCAGTACTTC. It is translated as CASSIQTSGASEQYF.

This clonotype was found a few times. The V and J genes are TRBV5-1 and TRBJ2-1, with D perhaps TRBD2 (5 bases). CDR1 SGHRS and CDR2 YFSETQ come from the germline V gene. The CDR3 contains 16 residues. Trimming took 8 bases from V and 1 from J, leaving 19 bases between them. The CDR3, as DNA: TGCGCCAGTGCCCCTCCGGCTAGCACTTCCTACAATGAGCAGTTCTTC. It encodes CASAPPASTSYNEQFF. Supplemented by reference TRBV5-1 and TRBJ2-1, the full variable domain reads KAGVTQTPRYLIKTRGQQVTLSCSPISGHRSVSWYQQTPGQGLQFLFEYFSETQRNKGNFPGRFSGRQFSNSRSEMNVSTLELGDSALYLCASAPPASTSYNEQFFGPGTRLTVL.

The chain has TRBV20-1 and TRBJ2-3; TRBD2 might be the D (8 bases). The CDR3 spans 18 residues. Germline loops: CDR1 DFQATT, CDR2 SNEGSKA (reference sequence). The V and J ends lost 6 bases and 2 bases respectively, with 27 bases between them. CDR3 bases: TGCAGTGCCCAGGGGGGGTTAGCGGGGAGAGGGATCACAGATACGCAGTATTTT. Encoded protein: CSAQGGLAGRGITDTQYF.